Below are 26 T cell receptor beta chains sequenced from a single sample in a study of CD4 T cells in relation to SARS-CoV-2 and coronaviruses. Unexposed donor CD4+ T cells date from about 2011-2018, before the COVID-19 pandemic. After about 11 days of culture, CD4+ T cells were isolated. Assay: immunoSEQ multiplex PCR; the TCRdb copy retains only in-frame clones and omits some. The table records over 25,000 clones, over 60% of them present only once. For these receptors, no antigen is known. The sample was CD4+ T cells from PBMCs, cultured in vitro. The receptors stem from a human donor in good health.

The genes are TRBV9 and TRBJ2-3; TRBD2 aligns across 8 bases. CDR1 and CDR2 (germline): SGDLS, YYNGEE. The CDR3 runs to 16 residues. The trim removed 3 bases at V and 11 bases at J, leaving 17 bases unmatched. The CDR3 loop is CASSDQGGLAPRGQYF. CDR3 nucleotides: TGTGCCAGCAGCGACCAGGGAGGACTAGCTCCCCGGGGGCAGTATTTT.

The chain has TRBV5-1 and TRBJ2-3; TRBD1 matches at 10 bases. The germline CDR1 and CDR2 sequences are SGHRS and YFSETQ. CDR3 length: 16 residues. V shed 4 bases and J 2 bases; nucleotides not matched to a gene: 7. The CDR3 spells CASSLPGTGVTDTQYF. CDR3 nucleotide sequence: TGCGCCAGCAGCCTCCCCGGGACAGGGGTCACAGATACGCAGTATTTT.

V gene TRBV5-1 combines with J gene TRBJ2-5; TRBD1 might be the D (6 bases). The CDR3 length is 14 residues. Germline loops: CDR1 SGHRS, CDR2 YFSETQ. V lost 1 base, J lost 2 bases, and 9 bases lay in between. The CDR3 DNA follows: TGCGCCAGCAGCTTGCAACAGGGACAAGAGACCCAGTACTTC. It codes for CASSLQQGQETQYF.

Written as DNA, the CDR3 is TGTGCCAGTAGTGGGACAGGTGGCTCCTACAATGAGCAGTTCTTC. Translation: CASSGTGGSYNEQFF. V and J are TRBV19 and TRBJ2-1, with 8 bases fitting TRBD1. Germline V CDR1 and CDR2: LNHDA, SQIVND (reference sequence). The CDR3 totals 15 residues. The junction had 3 bases not matched to a gene; V was cut back by 5 bases and J by 0 bases.

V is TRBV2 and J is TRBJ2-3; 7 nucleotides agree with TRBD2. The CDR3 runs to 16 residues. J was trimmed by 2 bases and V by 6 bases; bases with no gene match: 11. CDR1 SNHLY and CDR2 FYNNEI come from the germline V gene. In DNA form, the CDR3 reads TGTGCCAGCAGGCAATCCGGGACTACAACCACAGATACGCAGTATTTT. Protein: CASRQSGTTTTDTQYF.

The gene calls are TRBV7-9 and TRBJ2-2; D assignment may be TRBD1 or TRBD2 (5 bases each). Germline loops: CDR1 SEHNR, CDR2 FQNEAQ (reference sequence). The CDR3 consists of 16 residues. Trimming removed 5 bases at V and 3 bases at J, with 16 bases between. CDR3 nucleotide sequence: TGTGCCAGCAGCCAAGTCGGGGCAGGTTACACCGGGGAGCTGTTTTTT. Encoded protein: CASSQVGAGYTGELFF.

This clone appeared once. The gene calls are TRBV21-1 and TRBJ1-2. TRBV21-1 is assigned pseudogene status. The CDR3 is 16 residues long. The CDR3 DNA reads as TGTGCCAGCAGCACCAGGTTCCGCAGGGTCAGCGGTGGCTACACCTTC. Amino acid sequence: CASSTRFRRVSGGYTF.

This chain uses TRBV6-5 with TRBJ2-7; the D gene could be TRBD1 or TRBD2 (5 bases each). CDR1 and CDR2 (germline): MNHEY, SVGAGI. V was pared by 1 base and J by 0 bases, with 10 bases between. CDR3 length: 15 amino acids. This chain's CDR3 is CASSYLPGTSYEQYF. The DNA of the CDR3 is TGTGCCAGCAGTTACTTACCCGGGACCTCCTACGAGCAGTACTTC.

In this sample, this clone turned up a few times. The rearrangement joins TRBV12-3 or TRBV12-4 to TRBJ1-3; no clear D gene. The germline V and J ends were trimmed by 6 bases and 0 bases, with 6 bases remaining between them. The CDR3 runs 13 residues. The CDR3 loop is CASSDLSGNTIYF. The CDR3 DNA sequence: TGTGCCAGCAGCGATCTCTCTGGAAACACCATATATTTT.

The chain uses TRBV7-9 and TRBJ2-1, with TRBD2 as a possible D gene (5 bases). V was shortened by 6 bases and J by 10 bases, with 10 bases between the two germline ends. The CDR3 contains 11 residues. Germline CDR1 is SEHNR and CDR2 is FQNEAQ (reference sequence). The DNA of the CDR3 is TGTGCCAGCAGTTACACGGGGGAGCAGTTCTTC. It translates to CASSYTGEQFF.

CDR3 in DNA: TGTGCCAGTAGTACCCCATTAGGACAGTACAATGAGCAGTTCTTC. Its translation is CASSTPLGQYNEQFF. The chain employs TRBV19 and TRBJ2-1; maybe TRBD1 (6 bases). The CDR3 is made up of 15 amino acids. Trimming removed 4 bases from V and 4 bases from J, with 14 bases in between. In germline, CDR1 is LNHDA, CDR2 SQIVND (reference sequence).

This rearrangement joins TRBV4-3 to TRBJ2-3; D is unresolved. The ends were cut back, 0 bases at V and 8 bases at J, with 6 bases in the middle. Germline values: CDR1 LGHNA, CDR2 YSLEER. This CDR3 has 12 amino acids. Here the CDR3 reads CASSQDRGTQYF. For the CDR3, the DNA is TGCGCCAGCAGCCAAGATCGTGGTACGCAGTATTTT.

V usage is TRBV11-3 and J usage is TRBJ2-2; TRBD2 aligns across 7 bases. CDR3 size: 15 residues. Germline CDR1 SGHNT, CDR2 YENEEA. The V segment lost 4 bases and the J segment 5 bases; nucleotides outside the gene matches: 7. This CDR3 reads CASSSGTTPTGELFF. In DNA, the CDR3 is TGTGCCAGCAGCTCAGGGACTACACCAACCGGGGAGCTGTTTTTT.

The CDR3 DNA follows: TGTGCCAGTAGCAGCTTGTTCTCAAGAGATACCCAGTACTTC. It encodes CASSSLFSRDTQYF. The J gene is TRBJ2-5, the V gene TRBV19; D uncertain. CDR1 is LNHDA, CDR2 SQIVND, per germline (reference sequence). Deletions cut 6 bases from V and 8 bases from J, with 19 bases between. The CDR3 runs 14 residues.

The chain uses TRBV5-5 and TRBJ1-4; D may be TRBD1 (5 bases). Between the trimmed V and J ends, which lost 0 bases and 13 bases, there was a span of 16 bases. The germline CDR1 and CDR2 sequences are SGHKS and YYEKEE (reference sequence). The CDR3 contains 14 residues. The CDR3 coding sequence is TGTGCCAGCAGCTTGGACGGGGGACCGGGGGGACTGTTTTTT. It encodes CASSLDGGPGGLFF.

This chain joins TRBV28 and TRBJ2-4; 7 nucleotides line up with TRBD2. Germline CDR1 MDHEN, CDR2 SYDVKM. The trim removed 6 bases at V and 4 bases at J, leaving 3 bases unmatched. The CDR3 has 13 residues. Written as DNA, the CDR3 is TGTGCCAGCAGATTTAGCGGGAAAAACATTCAGTACTTC. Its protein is CASRFSGKNIQYF.

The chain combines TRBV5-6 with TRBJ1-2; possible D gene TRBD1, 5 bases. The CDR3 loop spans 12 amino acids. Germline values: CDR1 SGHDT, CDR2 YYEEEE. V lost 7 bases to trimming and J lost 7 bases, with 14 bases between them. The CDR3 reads CASGREIGGYTF. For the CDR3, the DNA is TGTGCCAGCGGCAGGGAGATTGGTGGCTACACCTTC. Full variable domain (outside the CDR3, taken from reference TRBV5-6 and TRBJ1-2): DAGVTQSPTHLIKTRGQQVTLRCSPKSGHDTVSWYQQALGQGPQFIFQYYEEEERQRGNFPDRFSGHQFPNYSSELNVNALLLGDSALYLCASGREIGGYTFGSGTRLTVV.

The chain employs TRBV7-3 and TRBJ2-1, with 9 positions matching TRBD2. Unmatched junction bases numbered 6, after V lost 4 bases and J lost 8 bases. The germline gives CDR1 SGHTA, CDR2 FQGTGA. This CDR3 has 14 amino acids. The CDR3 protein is CASSSAGLAHEQFF. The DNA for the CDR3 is TGTGCCAGCAGCTCGGCGGGACTAGCCCATGAGCAGTTCTTC. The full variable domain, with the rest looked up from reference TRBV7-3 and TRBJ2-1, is GAGVSQTPSNKVTEKGKYVELRCDPISGHTALYWYRQSLGQGPEFLIYFQGTGAADDSGLPNDRFFAVRPEGSVSTLKIQRTERGDSAVYLCASSSAGLAHEQFFGPGTRLTVL.

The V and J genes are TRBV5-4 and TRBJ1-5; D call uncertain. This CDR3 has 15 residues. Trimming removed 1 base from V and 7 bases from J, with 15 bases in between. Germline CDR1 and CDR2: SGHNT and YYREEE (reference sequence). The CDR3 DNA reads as TGTGCCAGCAGCTTGTTTCCGACCGCCGGGCAGCCCCAGCATTTT. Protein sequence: CASSLFPTAGQPQHF. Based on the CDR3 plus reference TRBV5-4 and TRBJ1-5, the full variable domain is ETGVTQSPTHLIKTRGQQVTLRCSSQSGHNTVSWYQQALGQGPQFIFQYYREEENGRGNFPPRFSGLQFPNYSSELNVNALELDDSALYLCASSLFPTAGQPQHFGDGTRLSIL.

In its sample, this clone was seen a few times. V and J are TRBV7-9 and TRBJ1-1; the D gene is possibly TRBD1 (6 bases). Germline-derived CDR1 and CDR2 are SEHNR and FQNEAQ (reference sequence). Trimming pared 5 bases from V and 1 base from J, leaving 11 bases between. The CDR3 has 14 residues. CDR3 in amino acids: CASSPGQRNTEAFF. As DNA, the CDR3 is TGTGCCAGCAGCCCCGGACAGCGGAACACTGAAGCTTTCTTT.

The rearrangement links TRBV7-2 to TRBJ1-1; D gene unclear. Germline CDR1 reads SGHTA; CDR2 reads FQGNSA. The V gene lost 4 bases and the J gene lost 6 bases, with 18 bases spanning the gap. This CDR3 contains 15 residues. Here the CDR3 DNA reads TGTGCCAGCAGCTCCCCCTCCAGGTATAGGTCTGAAGCTTTCTTT. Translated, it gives CASSSPSRYRSEAFF.

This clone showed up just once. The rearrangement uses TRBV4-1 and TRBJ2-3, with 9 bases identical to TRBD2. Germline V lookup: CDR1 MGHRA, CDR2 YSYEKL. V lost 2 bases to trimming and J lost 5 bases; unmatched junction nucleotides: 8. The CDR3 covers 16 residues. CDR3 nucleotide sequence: TGCGCCAGCAGCCAAAGTGGCGGGAGGGCCTTAGATACGCAGTATTTT. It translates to CASSQSGGRALDTQYF.

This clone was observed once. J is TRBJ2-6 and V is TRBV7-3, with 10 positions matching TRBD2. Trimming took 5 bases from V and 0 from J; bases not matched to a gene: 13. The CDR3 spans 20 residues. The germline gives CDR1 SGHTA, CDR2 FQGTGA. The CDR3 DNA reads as TGTGCCAGCAGCCCTAATCCCGAAGTAGCGGGAGGCTCTGGGGCCAACGTCCTGACTTTC. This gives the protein CASSPNPEVAGGSGANVLTF.

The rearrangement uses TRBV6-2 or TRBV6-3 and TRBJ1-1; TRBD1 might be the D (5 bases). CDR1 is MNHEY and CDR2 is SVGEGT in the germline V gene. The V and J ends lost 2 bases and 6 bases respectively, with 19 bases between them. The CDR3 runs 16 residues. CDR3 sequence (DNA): TGTGCCAGCAGTTACACGGTGGCAGGGCGAAAGGCTGAAGCTTTCTTT. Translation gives CASSYTVAGRKAEAFF.

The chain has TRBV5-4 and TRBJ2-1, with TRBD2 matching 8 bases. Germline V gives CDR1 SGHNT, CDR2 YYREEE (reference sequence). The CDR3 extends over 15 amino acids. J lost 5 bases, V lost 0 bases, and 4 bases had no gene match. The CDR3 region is CASSLAGGTHNEQFF. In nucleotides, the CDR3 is TGTGCCAGCAGCTTGGCGGGGGGGACCCACAATGAGCAGTTCTTC.

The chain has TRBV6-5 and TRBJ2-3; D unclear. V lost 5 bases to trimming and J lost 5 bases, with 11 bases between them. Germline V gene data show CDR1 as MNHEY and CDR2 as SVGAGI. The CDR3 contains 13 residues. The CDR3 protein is CASSSPLGDTQYF. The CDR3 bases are TGTGCCAGCAGTAGCCCCTTGGGAGATACGCAGTATTTT.